The rows below give T cell receptor beta chains drawn from one sample of a study of tumor and adjacent non-tumor tissue in lung cancer. TCRdb fed the multiplex PCR reads into MiXCR, producing one record per CDR3 protein. This sample yields 200,000 to 250,000 distinct CDR3 sequences, of which 70% to 75% are seen a single time; approximately 25% belongs to the top ten. The sample taken for sequencing was lung tumor tissue. These receptors originate from a man aged 55 to 70 with non-small cell lung cancer. Both conserved end residues are part of each CDR3. A D gene is named only where the DNA matches it firmly. Rows may omit the clone size; those that give it use once, few, many or a size class.

j_gene: TRBJ2-2; abundance: .; v_gene: TRBV30; d_gene: .; CDR3nt: TGTGCCAGGAGGAGGGGGCCCCACTCCTACACCGGGGAGCTGTTTTTT; CDR3aa: CARRRGPHSYTGELFF
j_gene: TRBJ2-7; abundance: .; v_gene: TRBV6-1; d_gene: .; CDR3nt: TGTGCCAGCGGTGAAGCGTGTCGGGGAGCCGAGCAGTACTTC; CDR3aa: CASGEACRGAEQYF
j_gene: TRBJ2-7; abundance: .; v_gene: TRBV20-1; d_gene: .; CDR3nt: TGCAGTACTAGACCGGCTCAGGGGAGGCAAGAACAGTACTTC; CDR3aa: CSTRPAQGRQEQYF
j_gene: TRBJ2-2; abundance: many; v_gene: TRBV13; d_gene: .; CDR3nt: TGTGCCAGCAGTTACGATAGGGTCTCGAACACCGGGGAGCTGTTTTTT; CDR3aa: CASSYDRVSNTGELFF
j_gene: TRBJ1-1; abundance: .; v_gene: TRBV29-1; d_gene: .; CDR3nt: TGCAGCGTTGGGTACATACCTGAAACTTTCTTT; CDR3aa: CSVGYIPETFF
j_gene: TRBJ2-7; abundance: few; v_gene: TRBV20-1; d_gene: TRBD2; CDR3nt: TGCAGTGCCCTGGGACTAGCGGGGGTGTACTACGAGCAGTACTTC; CDR3aa: CSALGLAGVYYEQYF
j_gene: TRBJ2-5; abundance: .; v_gene: TRBV6-5; d_gene: .; CDR3nt: TGTGCCAGCAGTTACCAGGGACGGTACAAAGAGACCCAGTATTTC; CDR3aa: CASSYQGRYKETQYF
j_gene: TRBJ2-3; abundance: .; v_gene: TRBV11-3; d_gene: .; CDR3nt: TGTGCCAGCAGCATAGGCCTGGGGACCGATGCGCAGTATTTT; CDR3aa: CASSIGLGTDAQYF
j_gene: TRBJ2-1; abundance: .; v_gene: TRBV6-5; d_gene: .; CDR3nt: TGTGCTAGCAGCAACACCCCGAGAGAGCAGTTCTTC; CDR3aa: CASSNTPREQFF
j_gene: TRBJ2-4; abundance: .; v_gene: TRBV12-3/TRBV12-4; d_gene: .; CDR3nt: TGTGCCAGCGGAATGGGGCTAGCCAAAAACGTTCAGTACTTC; CDR3aa: CASGMGLAKNVQYF
j_gene: TRBJ2-5; abundance: few; v_gene: TRBV5-4; d_gene: TRBD1; CDR3nt: TGTGCCAGCAGAAGCTGGACAGGGGAGACCCAGTACTTC; CDR3aa: CASRSWTGETQYF
j_gene: TRBJ2-2; abundance: .; v_gene: TRBV5-1; d_gene: TRBD2; CDR3nt: TGCGCCAGCAGCCTACAGCGGGAGGGCAGGAGCGGGGAGCTGTTTTTT; CDR3aa: CASSLQREGRSGELFF
j_gene: TRBJ1-1; abundance: .; v_gene: TRBV30; d_gene: .; CDR3nt: TGTGCCAGGAGGTTCGGTGGGAACTCTGAAGCTTTCTTT; CDR3aa: CARRFGGNSEAFF
j_gene: TRBJ2-7; abundance: .; v_gene: TRBV6-1; d_gene: TRBD2; CDR3nt: TGTGCCACCAGTGAGTTCCGCGGGAGCTCCTACGAGCAGTACTTC; CDR3aa: CATSEFRGSSYEQYF
j_gene: TRBJ1-2; abundance: many; v_gene: TRBV12-3/TRBV12-4; d_gene: .; CDR3nt: TGTGCCAGCAGCCCCACTGATCGTGGCTACACCTTC; CDR3aa: CASSPTDRGYTF
j_gene: TRBJ2-2; abundance: .; v_gene: TRBV20-1; d_gene: .; CDR3nt: TGCAGTGCTACCCCCGTCCCTTTGCCCGTGAAGCTGTTTTTT; CDR3aa: CSATPVPLPVKLFF
j_gene: TRBJ2-3; abundance: few; v_gene: TRBV10-3; d_gene: .; CDR3nt: TGTGCCATCGGTCGGGAAGATACGCAGTATTTT; CDR3aa: CAIGREDTQYF
j_gene: TRBJ2-3; abundance: .; v_gene: TRBV11-2; d_gene: .; CDR3nt: TGTGCCAGCATCGACAGCGGGACTGGGGGCGCTAGGGACACAGATACGCAGTATTTT; CDR3aa: CASIDSGTGGARDTDTQYF
j_gene: TRBJ1-2; abundance: .; v_gene: TRBV4-1; d_gene: TRBD1; CDR3nt: TGCGCCAGCAGTCTAACAGGGGGCCCATCACAAGGCTACACCTTC; CDR3aa: CASSLTGGPSQGYTF
j_gene: TRBJ2-1; abundance: .; v_gene: TRBV20-1; d_gene: .; CDR3nt: TGCAGTGCTAGAATGGCGGGGTGGGAGGTCGATGAGCAGTTCTTC; CDR3aa: CSARMAGWEVDEQFF
j_gene: TRBJ1-2; abundance: many; v_gene: TRBV6-2/TRBV6-3; d_gene: TRBD1; CDR3nt: TGTGCCAGCAGTTACGGGGACAGGGGAAATGGAGGCTACACCTTC; CDR3aa: CASSYGDRGNGGYTF
j_gene: TRBJ2-5; abundance: .; v_gene: TRBV9; d_gene: .; CDR3nt: TGTGCCAGGAGCGTAGGAGGCACCGCACGGGGAGGAGAGACCCAGTACTTC; CDR3aa: CARSVGGTARGGETQYF
j_gene: TRBJ1-5; abundance: many; v_gene: TRBV29-1; d_gene: .; CDR3nt: TGCAGCGTCGCAACCGGGACCGGGAATCAGCCCCAGCATTTT; CDR3aa: CSVATGTGNQPQHF
j_gene: TRBJ2-3; abundance: .; v_gene: TRBV5-6; d_gene: TRBD2; CDR3nt: TGTGCCAGCAGCTTCAATAGCGGGGGAGATACGCAGTATTTT; CDR3aa: CASSFNSGGDTQYF
j_gene: TRBJ2-3; abundance: .; v_gene: TRBV29-1; d_gene: TRBD1; CDR3nt: TGCAGCTTAGGGGCAGGGGGCCGGGGAGATACGCAGTATTTT; CDR3aa: CSLGAGGRGDTQYF
j_gene: TRBJ2-1; abundance: .; v_gene: TRBV11-3; d_gene: TRBD2; CDR3nt: TGTGCCAGCAGCTCCCTAGCGGGGGGGCCGGGGAATGAGCAGACCTTC; CDR3aa: CASSSLAGGPGNEQTF
j_gene: TRBJ2-1; abundance: many; v_gene: TRBV20-1; d_gene: TRBD2; CDR3nt: TGCAGTGCTCCCTCTCCGGGACTAGCGGGAGGCTCCTACAATGAGCAGTTCTTC; CDR3aa: CSAPSPGLAGGSYNEQFF
j_gene: TRBJ2-5; abundance: .; v_gene: TRBV11-3; d_gene: .; CDR3nt: TGTGCGAGCAGCGAACTGGAGACCCAGTACTTC; CDR3aa: CASSELETQYF
j_gene: TRBJ2-7; abundance: .; v_gene: TRBV20-1; d_gene: TRBD2; CDR3nt: TGTAGTGCTCACTCCGGGACTAGCTACGAGCAGCACTTC; CDR3aa: CSAHSGTSYEQHF
j_gene: TRBJ1-5; abundance: .; v_gene: TRBV6-6; d_gene: .; CDR3nt: TGTGCCAGCAGTCCACCTGGGGGCAGAGAACAGCCCCAGCATTTT; CDR3aa: CASSPPGGREQPQHF
j_gene: TRBJ1-4; abundance: .; v_gene: TRBV4-3; d_gene: .; CDR3nt: TGCGCCAGCATCCAAGATCTTTGGGGGCAGGAAAAACTGTTTTTT; CDR3aa: CASIQDLWGQEKLFF
j_gene: TRBJ2-5; abundance: many; v_gene: TRBV11-1; d_gene: .; CDR3nt: TGTGCCAGCAGCTTTAACGGCCTCTCGGGGGAGACCCAGTACTTC; CDR3aa: CASSFNGLSGETQYF
j_gene: TRBJ2-5; abundance: .; v_gene: TRBV20-1; d_gene: TRBD2; CDR3nt: TGCAGTACTCGTAGCGGGGGGATGATCAAGACCCAGTACTTC; CDR3aa: CSTRSGGMIKTQYF
j_gene: TRBJ2-7; abundance: .; v_gene: TRBV20-1; d_gene: TRBD1; CDR3nt: TGCAGTAGGAAGGGACAGCCTTCTTCCTACGAGCAGTACTTC; CDR3aa: CSRKGQPSSYEQYF
j_gene: TRBJ1-6; abundance: .; v_gene: TRBV7-9; d_gene: TRBD1; CDR3nt: TGTGTCAGCAGCTTAGCCCTTTGCCATGGACAGGGGGCGTATTCACCCCTCCACTTT; CDR3aa: CVSSLALCHGQGAYSPLHF
j_gene: TRBJ2-1; abundance: .; v_gene: TRBV5-8; d_gene: TRBD2; CDR3nt: TGTGCCAGCAGCTTGAGGCTAGCGGGATGGAGCTCCTACAATGAGCAGTTCTTC; CDR3aa: CASSLRLAGWSSYNEQFF
j_gene: TRBJ2-6; abundance: once; v_gene: TRBV11-2; d_gene: .; CDR3nt: TGTGCTAGCAGTCCTATCTCCGGGGCCATCGCCCTGACTTTC; CDR3aa: CASSPISGAIALTF
j_gene: TRBJ2-6; abundance: .; v_gene: TRBV11-2; d_gene: .; CDR3nt: TGCGCCAGTAGCCAAGAGGCGGTGTCTGGGGCCAACATCCCGACTTTC; CDR3aa: CASSQEAVSGANIPTF
j_gene: TRBJ1-2; abundance: .; v_gene: TRBV12-3/TRBV12-4; d_gene: .; CDR3nt: TGTGCCAGCAGTCATTTAGCGAGGGGCTACACCTTC; CDR3aa: CASSHLARGYTF
j_gene: TRBJ1-6; abundance: .; v_gene: TRBV5-1; d_gene: .; CDR3nt: TGCACCAGCAGGCTAACGAGCTCCTATAATTCACCCCTCCACTTT; CDR3aa: CTSRLTSSYNSPLHF
j_gene: TRBJ2-1; abundance: .; v_gene: TRBV5-1; d_gene: TRBD2; CDR3nt: TGCGCCAGCAGGGGAGCGGGGGGGCTCAATGAGCAGTTCTTC; CDR3aa: CASRGAGGLNEQFF
j_gene: TRBJ1-6; abundance: .; v_gene: TRBV11-2; d_gene: .; CDR3nt: TGTGCCAGCAGCTCCCAGTGTAACTCACCCCTCCACTTC; CDR3aa: CASSSQCNSPLHF
j_gene: TRBJ2-7; abundance: .; v_gene: TRBV6-2/TRBV6-3; d_gene: .; CDR3nt: TGTGCCAGCAGACAACCATCCTCTAGCTGGAGGCCGGCTAGCTCCTACGAGCAGTACTTC; CDR3aa: CASRQPSSSWRPASSYEQYF
j_gene: TRBJ1-6; abundance: .; v_gene: TRBV5-6; d_gene: .; CDR3nt: TGTGCCAGCACCAGGGTAAATTCACCCCTCCACTTT; CDR3aa: CASTRVNSPLHF
j_gene: TRBJ2-3; abundance: .; v_gene: TRBV20-1; d_gene: .; CDR3nt: TGCAGTGCTGCCTTCCGGGTCAGAACAGATACGCAGTATTTT; CDR3aa: CSAAFRVRTDTQYF
j_gene: TRBJ1-3; abundance: .; v_gene: TRBV7-8; d_gene: .; CDR3nt: TGTGCCAGCAGCCCATATGGAAACACCTTATATTTT; CDR3aa: CASSPYGNTLYF
j_gene: TRBJ2-1; abundance: .; v_gene: TRBV20-1; d_gene: TRBD2; CDR3nt: TGCAGTGCTAGAGAGCCCACTAGCGGGAGGGATGAGCAGTCCTTC; CDR3aa: CSAREPTSGRDEQSF
j_gene: TRBJ2-2; abundance: .; v_gene: TRBV11-2; d_gene: .; CDR3nt: TGTGCCAGCGGCTTCACACGGACCACGAGCACCGGGGAGCTGTTTTTT; CDR3aa: CASGFTRTTSTGELFF
j_gene: TRBJ1-2; abundance: .; v_gene: TRBV10-2; d_gene: TRBD1; CDR3nt: TGCGCCAGCGGTGTTGACAGGGGTAGTGGCTACACTTTC; CDR3aa: CASGVDRGSGYTF
j_gene: TRBJ2-3; abundance: .; v_gene: TRBV20-1; d_gene: .; CDR3nt: TGCAGTGTTAGATGGGGAGAAAGTGATACGCAGTATTTT; CDR3aa: CSVRWGESDTQYF
j_gene: TRBJ1-4; abundance: .; v_gene: TRBV5-1; d_gene: .; CDR3nt: TGCGCCAGCAGCTTAGGGGGGTCTGGGGAAAAACTGTTTTTT; CDR3aa: CASSLGGSGEKLFF
j_gene: TRBJ2-3; abundance: .; v_gene: TRBV4-3; d_gene: .; CDR3nt: TGCGCCAGCAGTCAAGATAGAGTGGTCACCACAGATACGCAGTATTTT; CDR3aa: CASSQDRVVTTDTQYF
j_gene: TRBJ1-2; abundance: .; v_gene: TRBV11-2; d_gene: .; CDR3nt: TGTGATAGCGGCTTAGAATGGGGGGATGGCTACACCTTC; CDR3aa: CDSGLEWGDGYTF
j_gene: TRBJ2-1; abundance: .; v_gene: TRBV20-1; d_gene: TRBD2; CDR3nt: TGCAGTGCGGCTGGACTAGCGGGGGGCTTTAACAATGAGCAGTTCTTC; CDR3aa: CSAAGLAGGFNNEQFF